This TCR beta chain originates from a study of cytomegalovirus exposure and HLA in healthy donors. Overall study: A prior study identified roughly 110 million unique TCR beta sequences from roughly 180 million T cells.

Study results and limitations: The study listed approximately 160 cytomegalovirus-associated TCR beta chains. The later analysis indicated that the majority of CMV-associated TCR beta chains appeared HLA-restricted. The dataset shows that most TCR sequences were rare, while some public TCRs occurred in many donors.

The PCR had 60 Vbeta and 13 Jbeta primers. Some clones are missing from TCRdb's copy, which holds only in-frame ones; the method was immunoSEQ multiplex PCR. The sample carries about 69,000 clones, under 80% recorded once. About this clone itself: Its antigen is as yet unknown.

The sequence derives from a male donor in good health and CMV-seropositive. The sample comprised PBMCs.

In DNA form, the CDR3 reads TGTGCCAGCAGTCGTCAAATGGGGAGCGCCGGGGAGCTGTTTTTT. Its translation is CASSRQMGSAGELFF. This sequence joins TRBV7-2 and TRBJ2-2; D is perhaps TRBD2 (5 bases). The length of the CDR3 is 15 residues. Germline-derived CDR1 and CDR2 are SGHTA and FQGNSA. V gave up 6 bases and J gave up 6 bases, with 17 bases separating them. The full variable domain, completed using reference TRBV7-2 and TRBJ2-2, is GAGVSQSPSNKVTEKGKDVELRCDPISGHTALYWYRQSLGQGLEFLIYFQGNSAPDKSGLPSDRFSAERTGGSVSTLTIQRTQQEDSAVYLCASSRQMGSAGELFFGEGSRLTVL.